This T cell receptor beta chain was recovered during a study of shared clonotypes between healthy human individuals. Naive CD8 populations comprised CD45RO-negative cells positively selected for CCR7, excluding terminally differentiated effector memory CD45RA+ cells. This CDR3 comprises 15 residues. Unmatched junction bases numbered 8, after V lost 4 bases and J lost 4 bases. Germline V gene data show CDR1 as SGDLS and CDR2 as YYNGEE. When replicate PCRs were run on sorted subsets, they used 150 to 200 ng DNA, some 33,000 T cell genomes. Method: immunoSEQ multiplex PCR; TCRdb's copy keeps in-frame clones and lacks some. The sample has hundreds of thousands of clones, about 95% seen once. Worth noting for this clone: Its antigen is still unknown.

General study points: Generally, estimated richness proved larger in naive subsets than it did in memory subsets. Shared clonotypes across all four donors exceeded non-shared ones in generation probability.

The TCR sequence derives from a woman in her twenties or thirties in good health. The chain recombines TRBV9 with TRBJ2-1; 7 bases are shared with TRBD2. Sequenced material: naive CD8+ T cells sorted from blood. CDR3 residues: CASSPWGTTYNEQFF. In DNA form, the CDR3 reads TGTGCCAGCAGCCCTTGGGGGACTACATACAATGAGCAGTTCTTC.